This T cell receptor beta chain was sequenced in a study of Ad26.COV2.S vaccination and SARS-CoV-2 variants. In the study overall: Within the COV1001 Ad26.COV2.S trial arm, the donor was enrolled. Findings and caveats of the study: Spike-specific responses of CD8+ and CD4+ T cells were reported to display substantial breadth after vaccination.

Unmatched junction bases numbered 5, after V lost 4 bases and J lost 6 bases. CDR1 SGHRS and CDR2 YFSETQ come from the germline V gene. CDR3 length equals 14 residues. TCRdb's copy holds only in-frame clones and misses some; the assay was immunoSEQ multiplex PCR. This table holds some 290,000 clones, around 84% found once. Indicated treatment: around 19 received Ad26.COV2.S at low or high dose, single or two shots; roughly five received placebo; per-sample allocation not given. All samples were drawn on day 63, counting from the first vaccine or placebo injection. This adult donor, from Boston, was 18-55 years old. The administered vaccine (an Ad26 vector) expressed Wuhan-strain SARS-CoV-2 spike. On this clone: The antigen is unknown.

The source is a person between 18 and 60 years old who received the Ad26.COV2.S COVID-19 vaccine or a placebo. This material consisted of peripheral blood, taken in a trial of Ad26.COV2.S vaccine versus placebo. The rearrangement uses TRBV5-1 and TRBJ1-5; 9 nucleotides align to TRBD1. DNA of the CDR3: TGCGCCAGCAGCGACCGACAGGGGGGTCAGCCCCAGCATTTT. Amino acid sequence: CASSDRQGGQPQHF.